The clone carrying this T cell receptor beta chain was detected once. The antigen is not known. Primers: 60 Vbeta forward and 13 Jbeta reverse. Clones were read by immunoSEQ multiplex PCR, and TCRdb kept only the in-frame ones, dropping some. Among 40,000 to 55,000 clones listed, 70% to 80% were seen once. The data were taken from a study of cytomegalovirus exposure and HLA in healthy donors. Broader study findings: Presence/absence results assume similar sequencing depth per donor, which may not hold. It was shown in a later analysis that HLA-associated TCR beta chains were more clonally expanded than other, equally common chains. In an earlier analysis, in 587 donors, most V segments appeared productive either ~90% or ~30% of the time.

J lost 8 bases, V lost 3 bases, and 11 bases had no gene match. CDR3 length: 15 residues. Germline V gene lookup returns CDR1 SGHNT and CDR2 YYREEE (reference sequence). The chain carries TRBV5-4 and TRBJ1-2; 9 bases line up with TRBD1. The sequenced material came from PBMCs. The TCR originated in a man aged 25-40 years in good health and CMV-seronegative. The CDR3 DNA follows: TGTGCCAGCAGCTCAAGACAGGGGGGATTCCTCGGCTACACCTTC. Its translation is CASSSRQGGFLGYTF.